This entry features one TCR beta chain sequence. At least ten counts were recorded for this clone. Its antigen is still unknown. Throughout, gene names and germline sequences are given for the mouse. Read sequence stops 4 residues before the CDR3 end, and the germline J gene provides the missing end. This sample is part of a study of CD8+ T cells in alopecia areata (dated by TCRdb to 2016 to 2019). Concerning the study at large: Skin from C3H/HeJ donors aged 6-12 months with spontaneous alopecia was grafted onto female C3H/HeJ recipients aged roughly 6-10 weeks. Scalp clonality was compared among normal scalp (n=4), patchy alopecia areata scalp (n=8), and alopecia totalis/universalis scalp (n=8). RNA came from the PAXgene miRNA kit for fixed scalp, the miRNeasy kit for PBMCs, and the RNeasy kit for mouse skin. The study used high-throughput TCRbeta sequencing to examine T cell clonal expansion in alopecia areata, in both the C3H/HeJ mouse model and human patients. immunoSEQ multiplex PCR using 35 Vbeta forward primers and 13 Jbeta reverse primers was used to amplify TCRbeta CDR3 regions. In humans, TCRbeta sequencing was performed on scalp tissue and on sorted CD4+ and CD8+ peripheral blood T cells from healthy controls and from patients with patchy or totalis/universalis alopecia areata. Beyond this particular receptor, the publication reports: Higher clonality and more expanded CD8+ clones were observed in lesional scalp than in normal scalp, particularly in alopecia totalis/universalis, a finding suggestive of antigenic drive. Shared TCR sequences between patients were less evident than in mice, which may be partly attributable to HLA diversity in the patient population. Resident alphabeta T cells in normal human skin are also sequenced, complicating scalp TCR repertoire analysis, unlike mouse skin dominated by gammadelta T cells.

V and J lose 4 bases and 1 base, and a span of 11 bases separates them. In the germline V gene, CDR1 corresponds to SGHDT and CDR2 to FRDEAV. From the cysteine up to the phenylalanine, the CDR3 has a length of 14 residues. Part of the CDR3 DNA is given, 30 bases translated from base 1. Pooled mouse cutaneous lymph node cells were stained for CD4, CD8alpha, NKG2D, NKG2ACE and other markers, then sorted on a BD Influx. Libraries came from the immunoSEQ multiplex PCR assay. For TCR sequencing, RNA was extracted from every sample and reverse transcribed into cDNA to serve as template. First-strand cDNA was synthesized with SuperScript III using a 2:1 mix of oligo-dT and random hexamers. Amplification bias was assessed with a synthetic immune receptor repertoire, and residual bias was removed computationally. Sequencing of the libraries was done on Illumina HiSeq using 60 bp reads that spanned the CDR3 and were read from J toward V. Per the original workflow: Raw reads were preprocessed to remove errors, and CDR3 was defined according to IMGT conventions as the region from the conserved cysteine to phenylalanine. Clonality was computed by normalizing Shannon entropy by log2 of the number of productive unique TCRs and subtracting the result from 1. CD4 or CD8 identity of scalp clones was inferred by cross-referencing scalp TCRbeta sequences with sorted blood CD4 and CD8 repertoires. Sourced from immuneACCESS, this table was stored by TCRdb with only in-frame sequences that have V and J called. A share of the clones is absent; for the studies checked, an unresolved V gene accounts for under half, and the remainder has no known explanation. The V and J calls and clone size are taken from that table; D and trimming were inferred from the DNA. The table puts about 9,100 clones in this sample, none counted just once. Together, the top ten hold roughly a fifth of the sample.

The material sequenced was CD8+ T cells sorted from a lymph node. This clonotype was obtained from a C3H/HeJ mouse with alopecia areata. The haplotype of this strain at the MHC is H2-k. The rearrangement combines TRBV14 with TRBJ1-2; the D segment could be TRBD1, given 6 matching bases. For the CDR3, the sequence is CASSPGTLNSDYTF. Incomplete CDR3 DNA: TGTGCCAGCAGTCCCGGGACATTAAACTCC. Beyond the CDR3, the reference TRBV14 and TRBJ1-2 genes provide the residues; the full variable domain reads: EAGVTQSPRYAVLQEGQAVSFWCDPISGHDTLYWYQQPRDQGPQLLVYFRDEAVIDNSQLPSDRFSAVRPKGTNSTLKIQSAKQGDTATYLCASSPGTLNSDYTFGSGTRLLVI.